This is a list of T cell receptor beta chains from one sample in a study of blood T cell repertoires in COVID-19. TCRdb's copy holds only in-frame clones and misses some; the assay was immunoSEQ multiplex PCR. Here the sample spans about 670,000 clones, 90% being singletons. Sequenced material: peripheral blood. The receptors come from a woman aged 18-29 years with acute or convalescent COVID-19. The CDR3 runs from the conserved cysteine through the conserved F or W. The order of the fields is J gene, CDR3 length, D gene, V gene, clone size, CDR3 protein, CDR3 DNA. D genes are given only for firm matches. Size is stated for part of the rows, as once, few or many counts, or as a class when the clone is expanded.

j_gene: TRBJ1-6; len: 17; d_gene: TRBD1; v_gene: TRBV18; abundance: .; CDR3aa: CASSPPPRDRGGSPLHF; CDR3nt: TGTGCCAGCTCACCACCGCCCCGGGACAGGGGAGGTTCACCCCTCCACTTT
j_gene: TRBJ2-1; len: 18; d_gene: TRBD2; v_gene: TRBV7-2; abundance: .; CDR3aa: CASSSIILAGGKVNEQFF; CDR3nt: TGTGCCAGCAGCTCAATCATACTAGCGGGGGGGAAGGTAAATGAGCAGTTCTTC
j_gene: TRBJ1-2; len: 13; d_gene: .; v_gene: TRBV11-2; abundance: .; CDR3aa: CASSLGGNYGYTF; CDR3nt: TGTGCCAGCAGCTTAGGAGGGAACTATGGCTACACCTTC
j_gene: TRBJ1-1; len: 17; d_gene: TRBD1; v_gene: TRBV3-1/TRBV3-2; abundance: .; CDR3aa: CASSQDLRGPMNTEAFF; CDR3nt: TGTGCCAGCAGCCAAGATCTGAGGGGGCCCATGAACACTGAAGCTTTCTTT
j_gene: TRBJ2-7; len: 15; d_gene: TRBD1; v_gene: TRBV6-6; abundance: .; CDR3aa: CASIRRGDRGYEQYF; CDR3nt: TGTGCCAGCATTAGGAGGGGGGACAGGGGCTACGAGCAGTACTTC
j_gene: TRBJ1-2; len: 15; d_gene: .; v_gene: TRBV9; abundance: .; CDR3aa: CASTSGPQGTYGYTF; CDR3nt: TGTGCCAGCACTTCAGGCCCCCAGGGCACCTATGGCTACACCTTC
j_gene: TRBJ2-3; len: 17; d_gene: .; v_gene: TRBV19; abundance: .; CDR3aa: CASSTLTSGVSTDTQYF; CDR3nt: TGTGCCAGTAGTACACTAACCTCAGGGGTAAGCACAGATACGCAGTATTTT
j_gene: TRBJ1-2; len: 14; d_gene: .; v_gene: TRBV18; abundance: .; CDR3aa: CASSGLMGPYGYTF; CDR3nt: TGTGCCAGCTCAGGTTTAATGGGGCCCTATGGCTACACCTTC
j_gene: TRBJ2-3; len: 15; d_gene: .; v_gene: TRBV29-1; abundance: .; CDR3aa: CSVWGGGGPTDTQYF; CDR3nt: TGCAGCGTCTGGGGGGGCGGGGGCCCCACAGATACGCAGTATTTT
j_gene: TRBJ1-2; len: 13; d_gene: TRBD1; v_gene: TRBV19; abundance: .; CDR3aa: CASSIQGGPGYTF; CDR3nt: TGTGCCAGTAGTATTCAGGGGGGCCCCGGCTACACCTTC
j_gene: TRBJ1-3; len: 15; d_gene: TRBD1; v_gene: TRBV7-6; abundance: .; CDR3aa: CASSLYGQGANTIYF; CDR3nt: TGTGCCAGCAGCTTATACGGACAGGGGGCAAACACCATATATTTT
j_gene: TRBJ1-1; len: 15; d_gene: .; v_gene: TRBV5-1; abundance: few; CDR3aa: CASSLNQGVGTEAFF; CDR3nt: TGCGCCAGCAGCTTGAATCAGGGTGTAGGCACTGAAGCTTTCTTT
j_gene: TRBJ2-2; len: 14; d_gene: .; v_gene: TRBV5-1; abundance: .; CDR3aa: CASSREGVAGELFF; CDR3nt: TGCGCCAGCAGCAGAGAAGGGGTGGCCGGGGAGCTGTTTTTT
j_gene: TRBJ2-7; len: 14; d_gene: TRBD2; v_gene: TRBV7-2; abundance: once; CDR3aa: CASSQRREDYEQYF; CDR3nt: TGTGCCAGCAGCCAACGTCGGGAGGACTACGAGCAGTACTTC
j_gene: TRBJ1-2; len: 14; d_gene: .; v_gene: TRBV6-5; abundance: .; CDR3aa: CASLRDYRNYGYTF; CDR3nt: TGTGCCAGCCTCCGAGACTACAGAAACTATGGCTACACCTTC
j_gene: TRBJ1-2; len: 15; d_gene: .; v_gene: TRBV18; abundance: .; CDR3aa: CASSPPGGANYGYTF; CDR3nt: TGTGCCAGCTCACCACCGGGAGGAGCTAACTATGGCTACACCTTC
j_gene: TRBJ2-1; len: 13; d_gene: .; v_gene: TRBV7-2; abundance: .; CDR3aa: CASSLGLVNEQFF; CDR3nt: TGTGCCAGCAGCTTGGGGCTAGTGAATGAGCAGTTCTTC
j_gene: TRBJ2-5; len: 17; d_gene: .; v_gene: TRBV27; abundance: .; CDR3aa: CASSPDSRTVRGKTQYF; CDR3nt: TGTGCCAGCAGTCCAGACTCGAGGACAGTAAGGGGAAAGACCCAGTACTTC
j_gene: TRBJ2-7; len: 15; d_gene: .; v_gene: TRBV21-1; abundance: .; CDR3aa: CASSAHPDRSNEQYF; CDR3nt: TGTGCCAGCAGCGCTCACCCGGACAGGTCCAACGAGCAGTACTTC
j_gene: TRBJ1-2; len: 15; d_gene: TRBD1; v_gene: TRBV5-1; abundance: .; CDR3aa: CASSAGTGNPYGYTF; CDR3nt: TGCGCCAGCAGCGCCGGGACAGGGAATCCCTATGGCTACACCTTC
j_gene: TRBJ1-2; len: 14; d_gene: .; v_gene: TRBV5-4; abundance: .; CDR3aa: CASSLEGANYGYTF; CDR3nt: TGTGCCAGCAGCTTAGAGGGAGCTAACTATGGCTACACCTTC
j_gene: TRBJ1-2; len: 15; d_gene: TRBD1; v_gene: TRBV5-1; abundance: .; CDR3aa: CASSLSGTGAYGYTF; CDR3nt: TGCGCCAGCAGCTTGTCCGGGACAGGGGCCTATGGCTACACCTTC
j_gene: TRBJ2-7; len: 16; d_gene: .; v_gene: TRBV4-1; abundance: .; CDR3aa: CASSHKSLGQIYEQYF; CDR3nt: TGCGCCAGCAGCCATAAAAGCTTAGGACAGATCTACGAGCAGTACTTC
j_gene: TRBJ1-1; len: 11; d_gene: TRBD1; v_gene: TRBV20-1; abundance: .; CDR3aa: CSARDRVEAFF; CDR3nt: TGCAGTGCTAGGGACAGGGTGGAAGCTTTCTTT
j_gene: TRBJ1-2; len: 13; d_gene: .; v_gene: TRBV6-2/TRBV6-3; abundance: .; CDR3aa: CASSPDRFVGYTF; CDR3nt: TGTGCCAGCAGTCCCGATCGGTTTGTAGGCTACACCTTC
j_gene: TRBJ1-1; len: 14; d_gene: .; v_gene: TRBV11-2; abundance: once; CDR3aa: CASSSLRGGLEAFF; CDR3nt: TGTGCCAGCAGCTCCCTCCGGGGAGGCCTCGAAGCTTTCTTT
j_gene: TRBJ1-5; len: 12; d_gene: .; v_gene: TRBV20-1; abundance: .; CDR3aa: CSASSGDQPQHF; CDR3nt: TGCAGTGCTAGTTCCGGTGATCAGCCCCAGCATTTT
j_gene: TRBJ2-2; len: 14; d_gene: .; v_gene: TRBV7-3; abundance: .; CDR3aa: CASSLGGYTGELFF; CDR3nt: TGTGCCAGCAGCTTGGGGGGATACACCGGGGAGCTGTTTTTT
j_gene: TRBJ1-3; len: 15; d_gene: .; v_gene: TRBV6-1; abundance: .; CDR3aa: CASSEDPGSGNTIYF; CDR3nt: TGTGCCAGCAGTGAGGATCCAGGCTCTGGAAACACCATATATTTT
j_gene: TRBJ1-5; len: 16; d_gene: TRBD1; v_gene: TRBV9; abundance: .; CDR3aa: CASSRGQGTGNQPQHF; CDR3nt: TGTGCCAGCAGCAGGGGACAGGGCACGGGCAATCAGCCCCAGCATTTT
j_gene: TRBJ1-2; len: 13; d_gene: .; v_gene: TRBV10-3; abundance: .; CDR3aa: CAISEAGKGGYTF; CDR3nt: TGTGCCATCAGTGAGGCAGGGAAGGGTGGCTACACCTTC
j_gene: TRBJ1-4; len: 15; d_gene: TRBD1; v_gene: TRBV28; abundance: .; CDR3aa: CASSPGTVVNEKLFF; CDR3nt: TGTGCCAGCAGTCCGGGGACAGTAGTTAATGAAAAACTGTTTTTT
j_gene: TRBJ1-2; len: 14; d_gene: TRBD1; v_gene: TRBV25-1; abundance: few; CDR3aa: CASSEPHGQAGYTF; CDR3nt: TGTGCCAGCAGTGAACCTCACGGACAGGCTGGCTACACCTTC
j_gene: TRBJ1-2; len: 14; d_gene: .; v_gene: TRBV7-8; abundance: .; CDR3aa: CASSLALVNYGYTF; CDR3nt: TGTGCCAGCAGCTTAGCTCTCGTTAACTATGGCTACACCTTC
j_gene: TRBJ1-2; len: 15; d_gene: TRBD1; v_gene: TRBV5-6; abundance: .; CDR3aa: CASSSDRQIYYGYTF; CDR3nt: TGTGCCAGCAGCTCGGACAGGCAGATTTACTATGGCTACACCTTC
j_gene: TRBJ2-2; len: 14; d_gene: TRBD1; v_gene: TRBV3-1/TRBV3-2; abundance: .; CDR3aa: CASTILQGTGELFF; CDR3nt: TGTGCCAGCACCATCCTACAGGGGACCGGGGAGCTGTTTTTT
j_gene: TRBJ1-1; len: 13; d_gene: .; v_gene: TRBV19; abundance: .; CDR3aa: CASSILGGAAAFF; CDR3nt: TGTGCCAGTAGTATACTTGGGGGCGCTGCCGCTTTCTTT